The 17 T cell receptor beta chains reported below all come from one sample, sequenced in a study of tumor-infiltrating lymphocytes in primary liver carcinoma. Unsorted whole blood supplied the RNA, and germline DNA was extracted too. TCR beta cDNA was prepared out of about 510 ng total RNA by means of a constant-region primer. ARM-PCR, slightly modified, supplied the TCR beta libraries through three nested multiplex PCR rounds. TRBV1-TRBV30 forward primers and a C-beta reverse primer were used in the first two PCR rounds, which each ran for 9 to 10 cycles. Using its own MiXCR run on the multiplex PCR reads, TCRdb lists one record per CDR3 protein. The table shows almost 200,000 distinct CDR3 sequences, with less than 75% occurring only once. Sequencing input: peripheral blood. The receptors were gathered from a woman aged 55 to 70 with primary liver carcinoma and hepatitis B virus infection.

About this clonotype itself: A much larger clone lies a single base off, so this may be a read error. The chain carries TRBV12-3 or TRBV12-4 and TRBJ1-6; TRBD1 is a possible D gene (5 bases). The CDR3 sequence is 12 residues long. The CDR3 sequence: CVSRSGFSPLHF. The DNA for the CDR3 is TGTGTCAGCAGGTCAGGGTTTTCACCCCTCCACTTT.

This clonotype has a count of ten or more. The J gene is TRBJ2-7, the V gene TRBV6-5; 8 bases match TRBD1. The CDR3 spans 15 residues. Germline assignment: CDR1 MNHEY and CDR2 SVGAGI. Trimming took 0 bases from V and 7 from J; bases not matched to a gene: 8. CDR3 DNA sequence: TGTGCCAGCAGTTACTCGATTCAGGGGGCTTGGGAGCAGTACTTC. It yields the protein CASSYSIQGAWEQYF.

This clonotype was counted a few times. A much larger clone differs by one base, so this may be a read error. This chain links TRBV6-2 or TRBV6-3 with TRBJ2-1, with TRBD2 identical over 8 bases. Germline CDR1 MNHEY, CDR2 SVGEGT. The CDR3 runs to 15 residues. V trimming: 6 bases; J trimming: 4 bases; junction bases outside the gene matches: 8. The CDR3 DNA reads as TGTGCCAGCAGAACCGAGCGGGAGCGTTACAATGAGCAGTTCTTC. It specifies CASRTERERYNEQFF.

The chain uses TRBV20-1 and TRBJ2-7, with a weak D call TRBD1 (6 bases). Looked up from germline, CDR1 is DFQATT and CDR2 is SNEGSKA (reference sequence). The ends were cut back, 5 bases at V and 2 bases at J, with 10 bases in the middle. The CDR3 consists of 12 residues. The CDR3 loop reads CSAPDRTYEQYF. Here the CDR3 DNA reads TGCAGTGCTCCGGACAGAACCTACGAGCAGTACTTC.

Points on this clonotype: A junction boundary mismatches the germline segment, possibly from a read error. CDR3 residues: CACSAAAGEGDTQYF. For the CDR3, the DNA is TGTGCCTGCAGTGCGGCAGCGGGAGAGGGAGATACGCAGTATTTT. This chain links TRBV6-5 with TRBJ2-3; 8 bases map to TRBD2. The CDR3 length is 15 residues. Germline V gene sequence: CDR1 MNHEY, CDR2 SVGAGI.

This clonotype was observed many times. The chain links TRBV4-2 to TRBJ2-7, with 12 bases matching TRBD2. The CDR3 has 16 amino acids. Germline loops: CDR1 LGHNA, CDR2 YNFKEQ. Trimming removed 0 bases from V and 5 bases from J; junction bases left unmatched: 5. The CDR3 DNA is TGTGCCAGCAGCCAAGATAGGACTAGCGGGAACAACGAGCAGTACTTC. Protein product: CASSQDRTSGNNEQYF.

This clonotype was counted only a few times. The chain joins TRBV9 to TRBJ1-5, with unresolved D. V was trimmed by 7 bases and J by 3 bases, leaving 11 bases between them. Germline CDR1 and CDR2: SGDLS and YYNGEE. The CDR3 sequence is 13 residues long. The CDR3 spells CASSGGSNQPQHF. CDR3 nucleotide sequence: TGTGCCAGCTCCGGAGGGTCCAATCAGCCCCAGCATTTT. The full variable domain, completed using reference TRBV9 and TRBJ1-5, is DSGVTQTPKHLITATGQRVTLRCSPRSGDLSVYWYQQSLDQGLQFLIQYYNGEERAKGNILERFSAQQFPDLHSELNLSSLELGDSALYFCASSGGSNQPQHFGDGTRLSIL.

This clonotype was seen once. The missing conserved phenylalanine or tryptophan at the end of this CDR3 makes a read error likely. The V and J genes are TRBV11-2 and TRBJ1-2; D call uncertain. This CDR3 comprises 11 residues. Germline V gene lookup returns CDR1 SGHAT and CDR2 FQNNGV. CDR3 sequence: CASSPGYGYTS. The CDR3 bases are TGTGCCAGCAGCCCCGGTTATGGTTACACCTCC.

Ten or more counts support this clonotype. The chain is built from TRBV6-1 and TRBJ2-1, with a possible D match to TRBD2 (6 bases). V lost 1 base and J lost 0, with 7 bases in between. Germline values: CDR1 MNHNS, CDR2 SASEGT. This CDR3 has 15 residues. The CDR3 coding sequence is TGTGCCAGCAGTGAAGACGGGAGCTCCTACAATGAGCAGTTCTTC. Protein sequence: CASSEDGSSYNEQFF.

In the case of this clonotype: A much larger clone differs by one base, so this may be a read error. The chain recombines TRBV7-3 with TRBJ2-3; no reliable D call. The V end was cut by 6 bases, the J end by 4 bases, with 11 bases between. This CDR3 contains 13 residues. Germline CDR1 reads SGHTA; CDR2 reads FQGTGA. The CDR3 sequence is CASRLAKSDTQYF. Written as DNA, the CDR3 is TGTGCCAGCAGATTGGCCAAATCAGATACGCAGTATTTT.

This clonotype was recorded a few times. A much larger clonotype is one base distant, so this may be a read error. Without the conserved terminal phenylalanine or tryptophan, this CDR3 likely stems from a read error. The chain combines TRBV6-1 with TRBJ1-2; tentatively, D is TRBD1 (6 bases). Germline assignment: CDR1 MNHNS and CDR2 SASEGT. This CDR3 region has 14 residues. V lost 1 base and J 0 bases, leaving 6 bases between the germline ends. This chain's CDR3 is CASSEGTANYGYTS. CDR3 bases: TGTGCCAGCAGTGAAGGGACAGCTAACTATGGCTACACCTCC.

A word on this clonotype: A much larger clone lies one base from this, so it may be a read error. This CDR3 is CASSWDGLNAAFF. CDR3 sequence (DNA): TGTGCCAGCAGCTGGGACGGTCTAAATGCAGCTTTCTTT. The chain recombines TRBV12-3 or TRBV12-4 with TRBJ1-1; possibly TRBD1 for D (5 bases). The CDR3 spans 13 residues. V lost 6 bases and J lost 10, with 18 bases in between.

The rearrangement links TRBV30 to TRBJ2-7; D possibly uses TRBD1 or TRBD2 (5 bases each). CDR3 length: 13 amino acids. V lost 2 bases, J lost 2 bases, and 10 bases lay in between. Germline values: CDR1 GTSNPN, CDR2 SVGIG (reference sequence). The CDR3 sequence is CAWSWDVAYEQYF. The CDR3 region has the DNA TGTGCCTGGAGTTGGGACGTAGCCTACGAGCAGTACTTC.

As regards this clonotype: Without the conserved terminal phenylalanine or tryptophan, this CDR3 likely stems from a read error. The chain joins TRBV5-4 to TRBJ2-7, with no clear D. V was cut by 7 bases and J by 6 bases, with 20 bases left in between. This CDR3 is built from 14 residues. Germline CDR1 and CDR2: SGHNT and YYREEE (reference sequence). The CDR3 coding sequence is TGTGCCAGCTGCCCCGACCTCTCATCCAGCGAGCAGTACTAC. It encodes CASCPDLSSSEQYY.

The V call is TRBV6-5, the J call TRBJ2-3, with no clear D. Between the trimmed V and J ends, which lost 2 bases and 4 bases, there was a span of 13 bases. The CDR3 contains 15 residues. Looked up from germline, CDR1 is MNHEY and CDR2 is SVGAGI. This CDR3 reads CASSYLLGEADTQYF. CDR3 coding DNA: TGTGCCAGCAGTTACCTCCTAGGCGAAGCAGATACGCAGTATTTT.

Remarks on this clonotype: This clone may be a read error of a much larger clone one base away. The genes are TRBV12-3 or TRBV12-4 and TRBJ1-2; maybe TRBD1 (5 bases). The CDR3 length is 15 residues. The CDR3 DNA sequence: TGTGCCAGCAGGGAAATCGGGACGGTCAACTATGGCTACATCTTC. Translating it yields CASREIGTVNYGYIF.

In the case of this clonotype: Compared with germline, one end of the junction differs, possibly owing to a read error. V gene TRBV30 combines with J gene TRBJ2-7; TRBD2 agrees at 8 bases. The CDR3 spans 15 residues. Germline CDR1 and CDR2: GTSNPN and SVGIG (reference sequence). The CDR3 loop is CGWSRREVLSYEQYF. CDR3 coding DNA: TGTGGCTGGAGTCGGCGGGAGGTACTCTCCTACGAGCAGTACTTC.